The clone carrying this T cell receptor beta chain was observed many times. Its cognate antigen is unknown. These data come from a study of Graves' ophthalmopathy and Graves' hyperthyroidism. Turning to the study itself: The collection of peripheral blood took place at initial diagnosis, before any treatment.

Additional autoimmune diseases, uncontrolled infections, pregnancy or lactation disqualified patients. Amplification of the TCR beta CDR3 regions used RNA transcripts (as template). RT-PCR was first run with HTBI primers, then multiplex PCR in a second round. TCRdb reanalysed the multiplex PCR reads using MiXCR and keeps one entry per CDR3 protein. The sample gives roughly 400,000 distinct CDR3 sequences, around 18% of which show up once; 1.6% is in the top ten. J gave up 6 bases and V 5 bases, and 8 bases lay outside the gene matches. The CDR3 length is 15 residues. The germline V gene has CDR1 SGHTA and CDR2 FQGNSA. The study's findings and limits: Sensitivity of approximately 66% and specificity of roughly 72% were achieved by the model that predicted ophthalmopathy progression.

The source material was peripheral blood. This chain joins TRBV7-2 and TRBJ2-7, with TRBD2 matching 12 bases. This receptor was obtained from a woman between 18 and 29 years old with Graves' ophthalmopathy. The CDR3 nucleotides are TGTGCCAGCAGCGGAGCTAGCGGGGGGGCCTTCGAGCAGTACTTC. This translates into CASSGASGGAFEQYF. Filled out from reference TRBV7-2 and TRBJ2-7, the complete variable domain reads GAGVSQSPSNKVTEKGKDVELRCDPISGHTALYWYRQSLGQGLEFLIYFQGNSAPDKSGLPSDRFSAERTGGSVSTLTIQRTQQEDSAVYLCASSGASGGAFEQYFGPGTRLTVT.